This T cell receptor (beta chain) was obtained from a study of cytotoxic CD8 clonotypes in ibrutinib-treated CLL. The data were produced by immunoSEQ multiplex PCR, yet TCRdb's version contains in-frame clones alone and is incomplete. This table has some 200,000 clones, 65% to 80% appearing once. Specimen: PBMCs, collected after 12 months of ibrutinib treatment. The receptor was derived from a human donor with chronic lymphocytic leukemia.

CDR3 DNA: TGTGCCAGCAGCATCCAGGGATTGAGCAATCAGCCCCAGCATTTT. Translating it yields CASSIQGLSNQPQHF. J is TRBJ1-5 and V is TRBV5-8, with D possibly matching TRBD1 (5 bases). CDR3 length equals 15 residues. Germline V gene sequence: CDR1 SGHTS, CDR2 YDEGEE. Trimming took 4 bases from V and 1 from J, leaving 12 bases between them.